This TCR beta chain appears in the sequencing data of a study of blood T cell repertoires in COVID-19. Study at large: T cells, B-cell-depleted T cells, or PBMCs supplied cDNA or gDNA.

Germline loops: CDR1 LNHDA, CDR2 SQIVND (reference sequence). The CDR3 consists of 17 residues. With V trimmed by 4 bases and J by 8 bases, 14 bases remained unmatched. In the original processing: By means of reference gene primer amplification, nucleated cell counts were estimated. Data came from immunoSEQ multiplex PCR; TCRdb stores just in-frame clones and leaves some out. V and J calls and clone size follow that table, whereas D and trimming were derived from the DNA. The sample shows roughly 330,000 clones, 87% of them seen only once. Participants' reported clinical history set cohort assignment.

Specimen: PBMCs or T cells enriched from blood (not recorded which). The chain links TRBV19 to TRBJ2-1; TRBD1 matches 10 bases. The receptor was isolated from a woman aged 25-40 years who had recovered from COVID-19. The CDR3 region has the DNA TGTGCCAGTAGTACCCTCCCGGGGGACAGGGGATTTGATGAGCAGTTCTTC. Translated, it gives CASSTLPGDRGFDEQFF.